The T cell receptor (beta chain) under discussion was sequenced for a study of spatial heterogeneity in lung cancer. Points from the study as a whole: Higher tumor mutation counts went along with higher counts of expanded intratumoral alpha and beta TCRs.

TCRdb itself ran the 5' RACE reads through MiXCR, one entry per CDR3 protein. The sample lists under 15,000 distinct CDR3 sequences, roughly 5.4% seen once, with 11% in the top ten. Germline trimming cut 8 bases from V and 1 base from J; bases unmatched to any gene: 1. The CDR3 totals 12 residues. Germline V lookup: CDR1 LGHDT, CDR2 YNNKEL (reference sequence). At least ten counts were recorded for this clonotype. Its cognate antigen is unknown. Time point specified: sample taken at primary tumor resection. The V and J genes are TRBV3-1 and TRBJ2-5; TRBD1 agrees at 7 bases. This TCR derives from a female donor with early-stage non-small cell lung cancer. The specimen comprised lung tumor tissue, sampled at surgery. Here the CDR3 DNA reads TGTGCCAGCCGGGACAGCCAAGAGACCCAGTACTTC. It yields the protein CASRDSQETQYF.